A selection of T cell receptor beta chains follows, all from one sample in a study of cytomegalovirus exposure and HLA in healthy donors. This table comes from immunoSEQ multiplex PCR, and its TCRdb copy is limited to in-frame clones, with some not included. The sample holds 100,000 to 150,000 clones, about four fifths seen once. Sequencing was performed on PBMCs. The receptors were sampled from a male donor in good health and CMV-seronegative. Each CDR3 is given with its conserved first and last residue. Each record gives: V gene, D gene, CDR3 protein. D genes are given only for firm matches.

V gene: TRBV4-2
D gene: .
CDR3 protein: CASSQDKQGRPPLHF

V gene: TRBV2
D gene: .
CDR3 protein: CASRVRLSTDTQYF

V gene: TRBV5-1
D gene: .
CDR3 protein: CASSSPGTSNYGYTF

V gene: TRBV27
D gene: .
CDR3 protein: CASSFRRRGNYEQYF

V gene: TRBV6-1
D gene: TRBD1
CDR3 protein: CASSEGDSNYNEQFF

V gene: TRBV7-2
D gene: TRBD1
CDR3 protein: CASSRDSLTSPLHF

V gene: TRBV28
D gene: TRBD1
CDR3 protein: CASRVTGGQNQPQHF

V gene: TRBV7-2
D gene: TRBD1
CDR3 protein: CASSPRNSGGTEAFF

V gene: TRBV4-3
D gene: .
CDR3 protein: CASSQDSRGGGELFF

V gene: TRBV6-1
D gene: .
CDR3 protein: CASSEQGGFYEQYF

V gene: TRBV6-1
D gene: .
CDR3 protein: CASSEWGGAPTEAFF

V gene: TRBV25-1
D gene: TRBD2
CDR3 protein: CASRSSSGTSGGDTQYF

V gene: TRBV6-1
D gene: TRBD2
CDR3 protein: CASSETGRGGSYEQYF

V gene: TRBV2
D gene: TRBD2
CDR3 protein: CASTPPGVAGGYNEQFF

V gene: TRBV11-3
D gene: .
CDR3 protein: CASSLALGMRLNEQFF

V gene: TRBV5-1
D gene: .
CDR3 protein: CASSLVVSTYEQYF

V gene: TRBV5-1
D gene: .
CDR3 protein: CASSLPGPDTYEQYF

V gene: TRBV9
D gene: .
CDR3 protein: CASSVQGRNSPLHF

V gene: TRBV6-1
D gene: TRBD1
CDR3 protein: CASSDSGVQGGDGYTF

V gene: TRBV19
D gene: TRBD1
CDR3 protein: CASSTTGAYEQYF

V gene: TRBV27
D gene: TRBD1
CDR3 protein: CASSSRQGAGSEKLFF

V gene: TRBV11-3
D gene: .
CDR3 protein: CASSLQLNTEAFF

V gene: TRBV18
D gene: TRBD1
CDR3 protein: CASSPQGRWDSNYGYTF

V gene: TRBV19
D gene: .
CDR3 protein: CASSNTPGRETQYF

V gene: TRBV7-9
D gene: .
CDR3 protein: CASSSPGHVGAEAFF

V gene: TRBV30
D gene: .
CDR3 protein: CAWTPVAGELFF

V gene: TRBV5-6
D gene: TRBD2
CDR3 protein: CASSLLAGPQETQYF

V gene: TRBV10-2
D gene: TRBD2
CDR3 protein: CASSDEGLAGETQYF

V gene: TRBV11-3
D gene: .
CDR3 protein: CASSFGQPTDTQYF

V gene: TRBV4-1
D gene: .
CDR3 protein: CASSRQGNQPQHF

V gene: TRBV4-3
D gene: .
CDR3 protein: CASSQVEEGVTGYTF

V gene: TRBV9
D gene: TRBD1
CDR3 protein: CASSVGTGDGYTF

V gene: TRBV7-6
D gene: .
CDR3 protein: CASSHPGGWEAFF

V gene: TRBV12-5
D gene: TRBD1
CDR3 protein: CASGPPGTGTNYGYTF

V gene: TRBV2
D gene: TRBD2
CDR3 protein: CASREGLAGSWEQFF

V gene: TRBV7-9
D gene: TRBD1
CDR3 protein: CASRQGQGHEQYF

V gene: TRBV23-1
D gene: .
CDR3 protein: CASSLQARISNQPQHF

V gene: TRBV2
D gene: TRBD1
CDR3 protein: CASGTRTGTPDGNQPQHF

V gene: TRBV4-3
D gene: TRBD1
CDR3 protein: CASSQNRGTNEKLFF

V gene: TRBV7-9
D gene: TRBD1
CDR3 protein: CASSLGTAHGYTF

V gene: TRBV6-4
D gene: .
CDR3 protein: CAPAQRVQTMGNSPLHF

V gene: TRBV5-4
D gene: TRBD1
CDR3 protein: CASSLQGQGAYTQYF

V gene: TRBV5-1
D gene: .
CDR3 protein: CASSLVPGEGEQYF

V gene: TRBV6-5
D gene: .
CDR3 protein: CASSYSRQTNYGYTF

V gene: TRBV4-3
D gene: .
CDR3 protein: CASSQDRGAGYGYTF

V gene: TRBV9
D gene: TRBD1
CDR3 protein: CASGRQGTNYGYTF

V gene: TRBV27
D gene: .
CDR3 protein: CASTGTSGVEAFF

V gene: TRBV9
D gene: .
CDR3 protein: CASSVGRENTEAFF

V gene: TRBV5-6
D gene: .
CDR3 protein: CASSLLPPDSPEAFF

V gene: TRBV7-9
D gene: TRBD1
CDR3 protein: CASSSHTGVYGYTF

V gene: TRBV7-8
D gene: .
CDR3 protein: CASSLTQGGSEQYF

V gene: TRBV30
D gene: .
CDR3 protein: CAWSIDRRRETQYF

V gene: TRBV27
D gene: .
CDR3 protein: CASSSRRGASYNSPLHF

V gene: TRBV4-3
D gene: .
CDR3 protein: CASSPKAAAGELFF

V gene: TRBV12-5
D gene: .
CDR3 protein: CASGFSYEQYF

V gene: TRBV19
D gene: .
CDR3 protein: CASTKVVAGSNYGYTF

V gene: TRBV2
D gene: TRBD2
CDR3 protein: CASSGGVAETQYF

V gene: TRBV4-2
D gene: .
CDR3 protein: CASSQGGINEKLFF